The 15 T cell receptor beta chains given below trace back to one sample, sequenced in a study of beta chain features in type 1 diabetes. Expressed TCRB transcripts were sequenced after all isolated RNA was converted to cDNA. Libraries were prepared by immunoSEQ multiplex PCR; TCRdb keeps only in-frame clonotypes and omits some of them. The data hold 350,000 to 450,000 clones, with over 11% observed a single time. The source material was naive CD4+ T cells from blood. These receptors were collected from a man between 25 and 39 years old in good health.

The genes are TRBV27 and TRBJ2-3, with TRBD2 matching over 10 bases. CDR3 length equals 15 residues. The V and J ends lost 8 bases and 7 bases, in that order; junction bases with no gene match: 12. The V gene's germline CDR1 is MNHEY and CDR2 SMNVEV (reference sequence). The CDR3 nucleotides are TGTGCCAGCCGGTTCGAGTCTAGCGGGAGTTATACGCAGTATTTT. Amino acid sequence: CASRFESSGSYTQYF.

This clone was detected only a few times. This rearrangement joins TRBV6-6 to TRBJ1-2; 8 bases map to TRBD1. The CDR3 sequence is 15 residues long. Germline V CDR1 and CDR2: MNHNY, SVGAGI (reference sequence). The ends lost 0 bases at V and 5 bases at J; junction bases unmatched: 5. CDR3 amino acids: CASSYSRTGTYGYTF. The DNA of the CDR3 is TGTGCCAGCAGTTACTCGAGGACAGGGACATATGGCTACACCTTC.

This chain links TRBV30 with TRBJ1-5; D is uncertain. V lost 0 bases, J lost 4 bases, and 7 bases lay in between. The CDR3 runs 13 residues. The germline V gene has CDR1 GTSNPN and CDR2 SVGIG (reference sequence). This chain's CDR3 is CAWSVSPNQPQHF. Written as DNA, the CDR3 is TGTGCCTGGAGTGTTTCCCCTAATCAGCCCCAGCATTTT.

The rearrangement joins TRBV7-2 to TRBJ2-7; maybe TRBD2 (5 bases). The CDR3 length is 16 residues. Germline-derived CDR1 and CDR2 are SGHTA and FQGNSA. Trimming took 3 bases from V and 2 from J, leaving 17 bases between them. The CDR3 is CASSFQSGNTPYEQYV. DNA for the CDR3: TGTGCCAGCAGCTTCCAATCCGGGAATACACCCTACGAGCAGTACGTC.

V and J are TRBV7-9 and TRBJ1-3; 7 bases line up with TRBD1. The length of the CDR3 is 15 residues. The germline CDR1 and CDR2 sequences are SEHNR and FQNEAQ (reference sequence). CDR3 residues: CAADRVGIIGNTIYF. CDR3 DNA sequence: TGTGCAGCCGACAGGGTGGGGATTATCGGAAACACCATATATTTT.

This clone occurred many times. This chain uses TRBV7-2 with TRBJ2-7; D is unclear. Between the trimmed V and J ends, which lost 3 bases and 5 bases, there was a span of 8 bases. CDR1 SGHTA and CDR2 FQGNSA come from the germline V gene. This CDR3 is built from 12 residues. CDR3: CASSLVSDEQYF. CDR3 DNA sequence: TGTGCCAGCAGCTTGGTGTCCGACGAGCAGTACTTC.

The sample holds a few counts of this clone. V gene TRBV20-1 combines with J gene TRBJ2-2; D is undetermined. The CDR3 spans 11 residues. V shed 1 base and J shed 5 bases, with 2 bases lying between them. The germline CDR1 and CDR2 sequences are DFQATT and SNEGSKA (reference sequence). The chain's CDR3 is CSARATGELFF. DNA for the CDR3: TGCAGTGCTAGAGCAACCGGGGAGCTGTTTTTT.

The chain employs TRBV9 and TRBJ2-2; 9 nucleotides agree with TRBD1. Germline CDR1 and CDR2: SGDLS and YYNGEE. Trimming at V came to 2 bases and at J to 4 bases, leaving 9 bases not matched to a gene. CDR3 length equals 17 residues. The CDR3 nucleotides are TGTGCCAGCAGCGTTGGACAGGGGATAGGAGTCACCGGGGAGCTGTTTTTT. Translating it yields CASSVGQGIGVTGELFF.

This clone was observed a handful of times. The V call is TRBV9, the J call TRBJ2-3; D gene uncertain. From germline, CDR1 is SGDLS and CDR2 YYNGEE. V lost 0 bases, J lost 8 bases, and 13 bases lay in between. The CDR3 length is 14 residues. The CDR3 here is CASSVGLEKSTQYF. The CDR3 coding sequence is TGTGCCAGCAGCGTAGGGTTAGAGAAGAGTACGCAGTATTTT.

This clone was recorded a few times. The V gene is TRBV5-4, the J gene TRBJ2-1; TRBD2 aligns across 9 bases. Germline loops: CDR1 SGHNT, CDR2 YYREEE (reference sequence). This CDR3 contains 15 residues. The trim removed 3 bases at V and 5 bases at J, leaving 6 bases unmatched. CDR3 in DNA: TGTGCCAGCAGCTCTGTCCCTAGCGGGAACAATGAGCAGTTCTTC. Its translation is CASSSVPSGNNEQFF.

In its sample, this clone was seen a few times. The gene calls are TRBV13 and TRBJ1-1; D unresolved. V lost 5 bases and J 7 bases, leaving 11 bases between the germline ends. In germline, CDR1 is PRHDT, CDR2 FYEKMQ (reference sequence). The CDR3 length is 12 residues. CDR3 sequence (DNA): TGTGCCAGCAGCCTAAGGTTGGTTGAAGCTTTCTTT. This gives the protein CASSLRLVEAFF.

This clone has only a few counts. J is TRBJ2-4 and V is TRBV4-1; 12 positions match TRBD2. This CDR3 region has 19 residues. Germline trimming cut 2 bases from V and 1 base from J; bases unmatched to any gene: 9. Germline assignment: CDR1 MGHRA and CDR2 YSYEKL. The CDR3 loop reads CASSQNRLAGGPAKNIQYF. The CDR3 DNA reads as TGCGCCAGCAGCCAAAATCGTCTAGCGGGAGGGCCGGCCAAAAACATTCAGTACTTC.

This chain joins TRBV30 and TRBJ1-3; D is unclear. Germline lookup yields CDR1 GTSNPN and CDR2 SVGIG (reference sequence). V was shortened by 0 bases and J by 3 bases, with 12 bases between the two germline ends. The CDR3 is 15 amino acids. The CDR3 sequence is CAWSVGVGSGNTIYF. The CDR3 DNA follows: TGTGCCTGGAGTGTAGGTGTAGGGAGTGGAAACACCATATATTTT.

This clone was seen a handful of times. The rearrangement links TRBV29-1 to TRBJ2-5; D may be TRBD2 (5 bases). The J call may be wrong; the DNA end is better matched by TRBJ2-7. This CDR3 comprises 13 residues. Germline V gene data show CDR1 as SQVTM and CDR2 as ANQGSEA. The CDR3 DNA reads TGCAGCGTCCAGGCCGGGATTAACTACGAGCAGTACTTC. This sequence encodes CSVQAGINYEQYF.

The genes are TRBV9 and TRBJ2-5; 8 bases map to TRBD2. Germline trimming cut 1 base from V and 0 bases from J; bases unmatched to any gene: 2. The CDR3 contains 15 residues. CDR1 and CDR2 (germline): SGDLS, YYNGEE. This chain's CDR3 is CASSVMRGDQETQYF. Here the CDR3 DNA reads TGTGCCAGCAGCGTAATGCGGGGGGACCAAGAGACCCAGTACTTC.